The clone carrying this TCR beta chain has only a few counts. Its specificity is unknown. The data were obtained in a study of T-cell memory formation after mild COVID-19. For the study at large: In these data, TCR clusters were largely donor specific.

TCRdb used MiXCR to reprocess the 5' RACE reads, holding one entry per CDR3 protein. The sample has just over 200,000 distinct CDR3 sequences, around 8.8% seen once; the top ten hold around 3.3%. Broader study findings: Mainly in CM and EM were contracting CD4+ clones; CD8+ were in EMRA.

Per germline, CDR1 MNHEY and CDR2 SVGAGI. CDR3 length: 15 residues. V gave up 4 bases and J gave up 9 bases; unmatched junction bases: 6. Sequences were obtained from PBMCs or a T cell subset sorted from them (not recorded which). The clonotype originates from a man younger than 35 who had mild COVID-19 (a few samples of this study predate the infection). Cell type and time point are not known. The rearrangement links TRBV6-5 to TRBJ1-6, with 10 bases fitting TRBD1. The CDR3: CASSSLTGGRSPLHF. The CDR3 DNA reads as TGTGCCAGCAGTTCTTTGACAGGGGGCCGTTCACCCCTCCACTTT.